Sequencing of this T cell receptor (beta chain) was carried out in a study of CD8 T cells in Susac syndrome. It was with random hexamers that roughly 0.45 to 1 ug RNA was reverse transcribed. TCRdb used MiXCR to reprocess the immunoSEQ multiplex PCR reads, holding one entry per CDR3 protein. The sample includes roughly 80,000 distinct CDR3 sequences, roughly 94% seen only once; the top ten take 0.26%. Healthy donors, matched for age and sex, constituted the control group. V was pared by 6 bases and J by 0 bases, with 13 bases of the junction left unmatched. The CDR3 spans 17 residues. Germline lookup yields CDR1 SGDLS and CDR2 YYNGEE.

What was sequenced was CD8+ T cells from PBMCs. The chain combines TRBV9 with TRBJ2-3; 7 bases line up with TRBD1. The receptor was derived from a human donor in good health. The CDR3 bases are TGTGCCAGCACCGGCGGACAGGAGAAGCCTAGCACAGATACGCAGTATTTT. Its protein product is CASTGGQEKPSTDTQYF. Full variable domain (missing parts from reference TRBV9 and TRBJ2-3): DSGVTQTPKHLITATGQRVTLRCSPRSGDLSVYWYQQSLDQGLQFLIQYYNGEERAKGNILERFSAQQFPDLHSELNLSSLELGDSALYFCASTGGQEKPSTDTQYFGPGTRLTVL.